Below are 16 T cell receptor beta chains sequenced from a single sample in a study of blood T cells in healthy people across ages (dated by TCRdb to between 2015 and 2016). Library preparation employed 5' RACE. Instrument used: Illumina HiSeq 2500. A second PCR of about 7 to 12 cycles was run with a J-beta primer mix and a sample-barcoded 5' primer. TCRdb cleaned the public reads at Q25 with fastp, built clones with MiXCR and kept in-frame beta chains. Under each unique CDR3 protein, matching rows form one entry showing the most common genes and DNA. This sample lists around 990,000 distinct CDR3 sequences; roughly two fifths were detected once. Around 12% of the sample is in the top ten clones. The sequencing input was blood. These receptors originate from a man younger than 35 in good health.

This clonotype showed up just a few times. J is TRBJ2-3 and V is TRBV10-3; D ambiguous. Germline-derived CDR1 and CDR2 are ENHRY and SYGVKD. This CDR3 spans 14 amino acids. The ends were cut back, 8 bases at V and 0 bases at J, with 12 bases in the middle. As DNA, the CDR3 is TGTGCCATCCGGAGCCGTCCTAGCACAGATACGCAGTATTTT. This sequence encodes CAIRSRPSTDTQYF.

The chain recombines TRBV27 with TRBJ2-2; TRBD1 is a possible D gene (6 bases). The CDR3 sequence is 16 residues long. CDR1 is MNHEY, CDR2 SMNVEV, per germline (reference sequence). Trimming stripped 7 bases from V and 5 bases from J, with 20 bases between. The CDR3 bases are TGTGCCAGCAAGGAATTAGAACAGGGACCAACCGGGGAGCTGTTTTTT. Translating it yields CASKELEQGPTGELFF.

This clonotype was recorded a few times. The V call is TRBV12-3 or TRBV12-4, the J call TRBJ2-4; 14 bases fit TRBD2. Trimming cost V 6 bases and J 13 bases; bases outside gene matches: 14. The CDR3 is made up of 16 amino acids. Here the CDR3 reads CASRFYWTSGGNEQYF. DNA of the CDR3: TGTGCCAGCAGATTCTATTGGACTAGCGGGGGGAATGAGCAGTACTTC.

The chain combines TRBV14 with TRBJ2-3, with 9 bases lining up with TRBD1. Losses at the gene ends were 2 bases for V and 11 bases for J; bases not matched to a gene: 8. The CDR3 totals 14 residues. Germline V gene sequence: CDR1 SGHDN, CDR2 FVKESK. CDR3 loop: CASSQTGTGSEQYF. As DNA, the CDR3 is TGTGCCAGCAGCCAAACCGGGACAGGGTCGGAGCAGTATTTT. Together with reference TRBV14 and TRBJ2-3, the CDR3 gives the full variable domain: EAGVTQFPSHSVIEKGQTVTLRCDPISGHDNLYWYRRVMGKEIKFLLHFVKESKQDESGMPNNRFLAERTGGTYSTLKVQPAELEDSGVYFCASSQTGTGSEQYFGPGTRLTVL.

CDR3 sequence reads: CSAGRGGDTEAFF. As DNA, the CDR3 is TGCAGTGCCGGGCGGGGCGGGGACACTGAAGCTTTCTTT. The chain links TRBV20-1 to TRBJ1-1, with D possibly being TRBD1 (5 bases). The CDR3 covers 13 residues. Between the trimmed V and J ends, which lost 6 bases and 3 bases, there was a span of 14 bases. In germline, CDR1 is DFQATT, CDR2 SNEGSKA (reference sequence).

This clonotype has just a few counts. This chain uses TRBV12-3 or TRBV12-4 with TRBJ1-2; TRBD1 agrees at 7 bases. The junction had 14 bases not matched to a gene; V was cut back by 5 bases and J by 8 bases. The CDR3 runs to 15 residues. The CDR3 coding sequence is TGTGCCAGCAGTCCGACAGGGTCCTTCTCTATGGGCTACACCTTC. Its translation is CASSPTGSFSMGYTF.

This clonotype was detected only a few times. The chain uses TRBV30 and TRBJ2-7; the D is unclear. Between the trimmed V and J ends, which lost 4 bases and 0 bases, there was a span of 13 bases. This CDR3 spans 14 amino acids. CDR1 and CDR2 (germline): GTSNPN, SVGIG (reference sequence). The CDR3 region has the DNA TGTGCCTGGAAGCCCGACGAGTACTCCTACGAGCAGTACTTC. This translates into CAWKPDEYSYEQYF.

This chain uses TRBV28 with TRBJ1-5, with 10 bases identical to TRBD1. Germline V lookup: CDR1 MDHEN, CDR2 SYDVKM. Trimming removed 5 bases from V and 2 bases from J; junction bases left unmatched: 6. There are 16 residues in the CDR3. In nucleotides, the CDR3 is TGTGCCAGCAGTCTCCGGGACAGGGGAGGCAATCAGCCCCAGCATTTT. This sequence encodes CASSLRDRGGNQPQHF.

This clonotype was recorded once. V is TRBV20-1 and J is TRBJ1-4; D is perhaps TRBD1 (5 bases). Germline CDR1 reads DFQATT; CDR2 reads SNEGSKA (reference sequence). The V end was cut by 2 bases, the J end by 7 bases, with 17 bases between. This CDR3 is built from 15 residues. The CDR3 region is CSARFSVGRGEKLFF. CDR3 coding DNA: TGCAGTGCTAGATTCTCCGTCGGGAGGGGTGAAAAACTGTTTTTT.

V and J are TRBV7-2 and TRBJ1-5; TRBD1 aligns across 8 bases. V was clipped by 3 bases and J by 9 bases; unmatched bases: 10. Germline-derived CDR1 and CDR2 are SGHTA and FQGNSA. The CDR3 contains 15 residues. CDR3 sequence reads: CASSFGTGPLVPQHF. CDR3 nucleotides: TGTGCCAGCAGCTTCGGGACAGGACCGCTTGTGCCCCAGCATTTT.

The V call is TRBV5-1, the J call TRBJ2-2, with no clear D. Trimming took 0 bases from V and 6 from J, leaving 12 bases between them. Per germline, CDR1 SGHRS and CDR2 YFSETQ. The CDR3 has 15 amino acids. The CDR3 loop reads CASSLGPNTSGELFF. In DNA, the CDR3 is TGCGCCAGCAGCTTGGGGCCTAACACCTCCGGGGAGCTGTTTTTT.

The rearrangement links TRBV2 to TRBJ2-7; D is undetermined. The CDR3 has 13 residues. The germline V and J ends were trimmed by 4 bases and 0 bases, with 7 bases remaining between them. The germline CDR1 and CDR2 sequences are SNHLY and FYNNEI. The CDR3 DNA reads TGTGCCAGCAGTGTGTCAGTCTCCTACGAGCAGTACTTC. Translation: CASSVSVSYEQYF. Complete variable domain (other parts from reference TRBV2 and TRBJ2-7): EPEVTQTPSHQVTQMGQEVILRCVPISNHLYFYWYRQILGQKVEFLVSFYNNEISEKSEIFDDQFSVERPDGSNFTLKIRSTKLEDSAMYFCASSVSVSYEQYFGPGTRLTVT.

This clonotype was observed a few times. J is TRBJ2-3 and V is TRBV6-1; perhaps D is TRBD1 or TRBD2 (5 bases each). The germline gives CDR1 MNHNS, CDR2 SASEGT. CDR3 length equals 15 residues. V gave up 4 bases and J gave up 3 bases, with 14 bases separating them. The CDR3 is CASSVGAGGTDTQYF. Here the CDR3 DNA reads TGTGCCAGCAGTGTAGGGGCGGGCGGGACAGATACGCAGTATTTT.

In its sample, this clonotype was seen a few times. This chain joins TRBV12-3 or TRBV12-4 and TRBJ2-7; D possibly corresponds to TRBD2 (7 bases). The DNA matches TRBJ2-5 better at its end, which makes the J call doubtful. This CDR3 contains 13 residues. CDR3 in amino acids: CASRRGGLETQYF. In DNA form, the CDR3 reads TGTGCCAGCAGAAGGGGGGGCCTCGAGACCCAGTACTTC.

CDR3 region: CASSEGSGANVLTF. The CDR3 DNA is TGTGCCAGCAGTGAGGGCTCTGGGGCCAACGTCCTGACTTTC. The chain carries TRBV6-4 and TRBJ2-6; D unresolved. V lost 3 bases and J 0 bases, leaving 3 bases between the germline ends. CDR1 MRHNA and CDR2 SNTAGT come from the germline V gene. The CDR3 sequence is 14 residues long.

The chain is built from TRBV6-1 and TRBJ2-6; D might be TRBD2 (5 bases). Trimming removed 6 bases at V and 0 bases at J, with 21 bases between. Germline values: CDR1 MNHNS, CDR2 SASEGT. This CDR3 spans 19 amino acids. DNA for the CDR3: TGTGCCAGCAGCCAGACACCGGGATCACCCGTCTCTGGGGCCAACGTCCTGACTTTC. This encodes CASSQTPGSPVSGANVLTF.